This is a list of T cell receptor beta chains from one sample in a study of shared clonotypes between healthy human individuals. Only in-frame clones appear in the TCRdb table, and some are missing; sequencing was by immunoSEQ multiplex PCR. This table has over a million clones, 95% to 99% appearing once. Material: naive CD4+ T cells sorted from blood. The receptors originated from a man aged 25-45 years in good health. Both conserved end residues are part of each CDR3. Each record gives: V gene, J gene, CDR3 protein.

>TRBV27|TRBJ1-4
CASPGQGFHGKNEKLFF
>TRBV28|TRBJ2-1
CASSLSGFDYNEQFF
>TRBV28|TRBJ1-2
CASVGWGETGYTF
>TRBV29-1|TRBJ1-2
CSVLGTGSPNGYTF
>TRBV5-1|TRBJ1-1
CASSLGRLNEAFF
>TRBV27|TRBJ2-7
CASSPRQRYSDEQYF
>TRBV10-3|TRBJ2-1
CATGLAGGPTYNEQFF
>TRBV5-6|TRBJ2-7
CASSVTGAVYEQYF
>TRBV7-2|TRBJ1-2
CASSLAPGAVGYTF
>TRBV29-1|TRBJ1-1
CSVARQDMNTEAFF
>TRBV19|TRBJ2-6
CASQAWDRVQSGANVLTF
>TRBV6-6|TRBJ2-7
CASSYRGFYEQYF
>TRBV10-3|TRBJ2-7
CAISGLQRGSYEQYF
>TRBV29-1|TRBJ2-1
CSVGGSEQFF
>TRBV28|TRBJ2-7
CASSLADEQYF
>TRBV10-3|TRBJ1-5
CAIWDGSNQPQHF
>TRBV19|TRBJ2-2
CASSILERSTGELFF
>TRBV6-1|TRBJ1-5
CASSPDGQQPQHF
>TRBV5-1|TRBJ2-7
CASSLASGRPEQYF
>TRBV21-1|TRBJ1-5
CANSDGNNQPQHF
>TRBV15|TRBJ2-6
CATSSDFSGANVLTF
>TRBV27|TRBJ2-7
CASSLQNFPGQGYEQYF